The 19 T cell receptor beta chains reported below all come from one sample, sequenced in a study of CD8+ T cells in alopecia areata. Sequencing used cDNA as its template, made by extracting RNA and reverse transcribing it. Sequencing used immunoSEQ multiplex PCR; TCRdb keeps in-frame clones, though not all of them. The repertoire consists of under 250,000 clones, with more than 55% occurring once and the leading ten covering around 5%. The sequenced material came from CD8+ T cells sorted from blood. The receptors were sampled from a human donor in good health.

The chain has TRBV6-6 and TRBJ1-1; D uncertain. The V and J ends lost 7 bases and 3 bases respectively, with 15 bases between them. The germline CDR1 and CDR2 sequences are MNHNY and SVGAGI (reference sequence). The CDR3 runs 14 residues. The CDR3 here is CASITRETHTEAFF. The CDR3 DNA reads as TGTGCCAGCATCACTCGGGAGACACACACTGAAGCTTTCTTT.

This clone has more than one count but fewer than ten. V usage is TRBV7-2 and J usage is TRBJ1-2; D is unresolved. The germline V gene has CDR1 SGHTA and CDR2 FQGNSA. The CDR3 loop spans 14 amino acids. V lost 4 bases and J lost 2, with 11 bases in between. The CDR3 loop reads CASSYREGNYGYTF. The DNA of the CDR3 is TGTGCCAGCAGCTACCGGGAGGGCAACTATGGCTACACCTTC.

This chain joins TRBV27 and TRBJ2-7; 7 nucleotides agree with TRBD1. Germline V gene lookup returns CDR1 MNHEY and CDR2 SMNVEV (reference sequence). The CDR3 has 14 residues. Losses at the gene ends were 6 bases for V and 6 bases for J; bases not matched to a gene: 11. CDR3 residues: CASRPRTGVSEQYF. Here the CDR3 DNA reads TGTGCCAGCAGACCCAGGACAGGTGTAAGCGAGCAGTACTTC.

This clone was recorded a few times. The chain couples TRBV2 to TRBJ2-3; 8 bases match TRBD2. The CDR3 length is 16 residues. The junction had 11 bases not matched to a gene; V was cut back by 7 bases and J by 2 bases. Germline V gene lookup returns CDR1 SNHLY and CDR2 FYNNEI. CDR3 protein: CASNGAGGLNTDTQYF. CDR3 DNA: TGTGCCAGCAACGGTGCGGGGGGCCTGAACACAGATACGCAGTATTTT.

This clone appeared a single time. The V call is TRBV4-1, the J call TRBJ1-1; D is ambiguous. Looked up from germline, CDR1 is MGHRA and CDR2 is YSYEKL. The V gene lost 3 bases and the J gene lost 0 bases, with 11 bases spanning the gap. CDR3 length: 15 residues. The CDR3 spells CASSQEMTLNTEAFF. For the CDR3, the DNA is TGCGCCAGCAGCCAGGAAATGACCCTGAACACTGAAGCTTTCTTT.

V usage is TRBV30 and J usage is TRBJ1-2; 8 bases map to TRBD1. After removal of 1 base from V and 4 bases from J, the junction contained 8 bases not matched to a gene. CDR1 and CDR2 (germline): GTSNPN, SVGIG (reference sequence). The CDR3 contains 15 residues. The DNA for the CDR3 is TGTGCCTGGAGTGAGGGACAGGTTCCTATCTATGGCTACACCTTC. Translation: CAWSEGQVPIYGYTF.

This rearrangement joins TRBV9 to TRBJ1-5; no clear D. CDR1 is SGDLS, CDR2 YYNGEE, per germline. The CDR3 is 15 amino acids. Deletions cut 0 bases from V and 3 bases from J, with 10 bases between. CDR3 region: CASSVGGGPNQPQHF. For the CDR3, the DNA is TGTGCCAGCAGCGTAGGCGGAGGGCCCAATCAGCCCCAGCATTTT.

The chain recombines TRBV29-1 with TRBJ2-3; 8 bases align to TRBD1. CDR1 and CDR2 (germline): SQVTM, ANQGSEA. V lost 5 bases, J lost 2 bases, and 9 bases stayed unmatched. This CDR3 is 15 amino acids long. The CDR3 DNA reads TGCAGCGTTTTGACAGGGGAAGTGGACACAGATACGCAGTATTTT. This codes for CSVLTGEVDTDTQYF.

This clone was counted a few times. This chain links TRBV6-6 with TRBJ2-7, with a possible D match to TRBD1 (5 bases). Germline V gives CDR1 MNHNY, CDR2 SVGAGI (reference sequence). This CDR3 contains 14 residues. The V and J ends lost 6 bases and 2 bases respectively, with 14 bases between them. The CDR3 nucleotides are TGTGCCAGCAGCCAGGAGACAGATACCTACGAGCAGTACTTC. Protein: CASSQETDTYEQYF.

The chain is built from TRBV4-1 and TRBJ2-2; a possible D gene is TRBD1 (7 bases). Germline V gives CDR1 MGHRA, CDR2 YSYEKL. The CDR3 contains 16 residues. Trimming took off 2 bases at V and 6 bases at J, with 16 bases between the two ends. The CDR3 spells CASSQNIDREAGELFF. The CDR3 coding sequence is TGCGCCAGCAGCCAAAACATTGACAGGGAGGCCGGGGAGCTGTTTTTT.

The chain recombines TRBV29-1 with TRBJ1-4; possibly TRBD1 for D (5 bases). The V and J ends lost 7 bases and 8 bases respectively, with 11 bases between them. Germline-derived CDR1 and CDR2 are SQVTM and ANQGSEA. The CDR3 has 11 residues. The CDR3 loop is CSARDLEKLFF. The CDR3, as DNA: TGCAGCGCCCGGGACTTAGAAAAACTGTTTTTT.

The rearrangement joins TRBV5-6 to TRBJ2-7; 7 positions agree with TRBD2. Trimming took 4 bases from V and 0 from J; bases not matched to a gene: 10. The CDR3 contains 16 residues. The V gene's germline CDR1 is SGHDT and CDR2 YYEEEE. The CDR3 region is CASSPREGWGSYEQYF. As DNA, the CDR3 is TGTGCCAGCAGCCCGAGGGAGGGCTGGGGCTCCTACGAGCAGTACTTC.

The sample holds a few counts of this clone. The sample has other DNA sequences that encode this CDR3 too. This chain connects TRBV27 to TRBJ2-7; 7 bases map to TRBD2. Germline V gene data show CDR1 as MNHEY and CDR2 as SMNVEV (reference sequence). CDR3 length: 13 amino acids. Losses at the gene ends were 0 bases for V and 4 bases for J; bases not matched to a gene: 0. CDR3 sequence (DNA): TGTGCCAGCAGTTTATCGGGGGGGTACGAGCAGTACTTC. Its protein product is CASSLSGGYEQYF.

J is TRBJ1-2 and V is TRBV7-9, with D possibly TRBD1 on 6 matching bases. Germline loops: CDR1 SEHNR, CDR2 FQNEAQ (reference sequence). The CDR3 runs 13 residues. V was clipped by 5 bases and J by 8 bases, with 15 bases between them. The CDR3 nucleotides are TGTGCCAGCAGCCAACAGGGAGCTATCGGCTACACCTTC. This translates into CASSQQGAIGYTF.

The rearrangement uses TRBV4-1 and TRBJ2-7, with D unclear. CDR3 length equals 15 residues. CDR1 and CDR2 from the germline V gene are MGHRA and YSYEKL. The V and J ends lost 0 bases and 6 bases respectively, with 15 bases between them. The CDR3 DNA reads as TGCGCCAGCAGCCAAGATTGGGAACGTTTGTCCGAGCAGTACTTC. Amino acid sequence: CASSQDWERLSEQYF.

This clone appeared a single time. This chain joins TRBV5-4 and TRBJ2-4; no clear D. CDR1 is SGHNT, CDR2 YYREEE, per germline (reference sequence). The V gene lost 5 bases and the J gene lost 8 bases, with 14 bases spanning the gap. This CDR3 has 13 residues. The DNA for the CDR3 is TGTGCCAGCAGTACAGTTGTATCAGACATTCAGTACTTC. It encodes CASSTVVSDIQYF.

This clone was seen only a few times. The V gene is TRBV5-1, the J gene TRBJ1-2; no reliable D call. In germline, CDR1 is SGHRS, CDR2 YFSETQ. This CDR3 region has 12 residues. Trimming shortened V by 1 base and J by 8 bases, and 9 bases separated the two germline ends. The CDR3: CASSLWSDGYTF. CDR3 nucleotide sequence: TGCGCCAGCAGCTTGTGGAGTGACGGCTACACCTTC.

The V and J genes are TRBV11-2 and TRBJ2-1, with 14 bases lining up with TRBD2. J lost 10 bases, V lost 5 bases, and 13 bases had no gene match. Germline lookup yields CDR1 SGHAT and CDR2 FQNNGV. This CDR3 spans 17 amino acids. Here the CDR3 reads CASSPTRTSGGIEEQFF. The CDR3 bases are TGTGCCAGCAGCCCAACCAGGACTAGCGGGGGGATAGAGGAGCAGTTCTTC.

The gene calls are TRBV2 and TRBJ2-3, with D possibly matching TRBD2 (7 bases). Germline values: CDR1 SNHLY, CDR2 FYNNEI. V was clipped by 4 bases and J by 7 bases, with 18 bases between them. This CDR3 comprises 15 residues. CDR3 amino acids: CASSGGGDSVNTQYF. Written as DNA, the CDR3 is TGTGCCAGCAGTGGAGGGGGGGACTCCGTAAATACGCAGTATTTT.